These T cell receptor beta chains were read from a single sample in a study of T cells after posttransplantation cyclophosphamide. The table came from immunoSEQ multiplex PCR; TCRdb's copy has only in-frame clones and leaves some out. The table shows about 28,000 clones, with 86% occurring only once. The sample consisted of PBMCs. These receptors originate from a man aged 50 or older. The CDR3 runs from the conserved cysteine through the conserved F or W. The D gene is left open where the match is weak.

CASSPNPELGTQYF	.	TRBV4-2	TRBJ2-5
CASSSDSFGLEAFF	.	TRBV9	TRBJ1-1
CASSATGTHHYGYTF	.	TRBV28	TRBJ1-2
CASSDLRGQETQYF	.	TRBV10-2	TRBJ2-5
CASSLTGGTGNTIYF	.	TRBV7-3	TRBJ1-3
CASSVVPSGIRAGRYNEQFF	.	TRBV9	TRBJ2-1
CASSLAQGRGYTF	TRBD1	TRBV28	TRBJ1-2
CAWSVYRLAGKTRATDTQYF	TRBD2	TRBV30	TRBJ2-3
CASSLWPSQANEQFF	.	TRBV6-5	TRBJ2-1
CASSLTSGNNEQFF	TRBD2	TRBV5-1	TRBJ2-1
CASSGSGMMYTEAFF	.	TRBV5-4	TRBJ1-1
CASSLILGETQYF	.	TRBV14	TRBJ2-5
CASRGSNQPQHF	.	TRBV19	TRBJ1-5
CASTLGWTSEQFF	TRBD2	TRBV19	TRBJ2-1
CASSTRGGGTYEQYF	TRBD2	TRBV5-5	TRBJ2-7
CASSYPGERLTQYF	.	TRBV25-1	TRBJ2-5
CASSLTGQGLGYTQYF	.	TRBV7-6	TRBJ2-3
CAIGTGAYEQYF	TRBD1	TRBV28	TRBJ2-7
CAGGGQLNSPLHF	.	TRBV30	TRBJ1-6
CASSLVAGERETQYF	.	TRBV28	TRBJ2-5
CAIMGLGTGGREQYF	TRBD1	TRBV10-3	TRBJ2-7
CASTQGFGYTF	.	TRBV19	TRBJ1-2
CACERGNTDTQYF	TRBD2	TRBV7-9	TRBJ2-3
CASSFPGETDTQYF	.	TRBV7-9	TRBJ2-3
CASSYYGEPSETQYF	.	TRBV5-5	TRBJ2-5
CASSQLGLAANEQFF	TRBD2	TRBV7-2	TRBJ2-1
CASSLRSYGYTF	.	TRBV19	TRBJ1-2
CATGGRRPDTQYF	.	TRBV10-3	TRBJ2-3
CASSLRRAESIGLVEAFF	.	TRBV5-4	TRBJ1-1
CASSLMGYPDNQQFF	.	TRBV5-1	TRBJ2-1
CASSLEGGPSYTF	.	TRBV5-1	TRBJ1-2
CASRGTSGRINEQFF	TRBD2	TRBV2	TRBJ2-1
CASSLGTANQPQHF	.	TRBV28	TRBJ1-5
CASSYSNYGTYEQYF	.	TRBV6-5	TRBJ2-7
CASTPRELPEAFF	.	TRBV7-7	TRBJ1-1
CASSQVWSSSTDTQYF	.	TRBV4-2	TRBJ2-3
CASSPDRAGGNQPQHF	TRBD1	TRBV18	TRBJ1-5
CASRQTGRKETQYF	.	TRBV28	TRBJ2-5
CASSQREGIRYTQYF	TRBD2	TRBV6-5	TRBJ2-3
CASSWLSTGGGETQYF	TRBD2	TRBV13	TRBJ2-5
CASSPTIVSGVTDTQYF	TRBD2	TRBV7-8	TRBJ2-3
CASSMVRVLRGNTEAFF	.	TRBV19	TRBJ1-1
CASSLDVGGGTGELFF	.	TRBV5-1	TRBJ2-2
CAYDRGPTLISGNTIYF	.	TRBV7-9	TRBJ1-3
CSVLTRGSGGSTDTQYF	.	TRBV29-1	TRBJ2-3
CASSEGGSRGDTQYF	.	TRBV2	TRBJ2-3
CATNTGNTEAFF	.	TRBV2	TRBJ1-1
CASSTGLASTGELFF	TRBD2	TRBV2	TRBJ2-2